One and the same sample provided the 14 T cell receptor beta chains below, sequenced in a study of cytomegalovirus exposure and HLA in healthy donors. Profiling relied on immunoSEQ multiplex PCR, and the TCRdb table lists in-frame clones only, not all of them. The sample consists of some 240,000 clones, around 86% of them appearing once. The specimen sequenced was PBMCs. All receptors derive from a woman younger than 45 in good health and CMV-seropositive.

V usage is TRBV19 and J usage is TRBJ2-7; 7 bases line up with TRBD1. V shed 6 bases and J 5 bases; nucleotides not matched to a gene: 10. This CDR3 spans 14 amino acids. Germline CDR1 and CDR2: LNHDA and SQIVND (reference sequence). Here the CDR3 reads CASRSKGGLDEQYF. The CDR3 DNA is TGTGCCAGTAGATCTAAAGGGGGCCTCGACGAGCAGTACTTC.

This clone was counted once. The chain links TRBV28 to TRBJ1-1; TRBD1 aligns across 7 bases. The junction had 5 bases not matched to a gene; V was cut back by 1 base and J by 6 bases. The CDR3 runs 14 residues. Germline loops: CDR1 MDHEN, CDR2 SYDVKM. In DNA form, the CDR3 reads TGTGCCAGCAGTTTATCAGGGGGTTGGTCTGAAGCTTTCTTT. This gives the protein CASSLSGGWSEAFF.

The chain joins TRBV7-8 to TRBJ1-5; TRBD1 is a possible D gene (6 bases). V lost 2 bases to trimming and J lost 9 bases, with 17 bases between them. The length of the CDR3 is 15 residues. The germline V gene encodes CDR1 SGHVS and CDR2 FQNEAQ. DNA of the CDR3: TGTGCCAGCAGCTTAATTCAGGGGCTAGGGCCGCCCCAGCATTTT. Translating it yields CASSLIQGLGPPQHF.

The chain joins TRBV27 to TRBJ1-1; D unclear. The ends were cut back, 11 bases at V and 4 bases at J, with 14 bases in the middle. The CDR3 consists of 12 residues. Per germline, CDR1 MNHEY and CDR2 SMNVEV (reference sequence). This CDR3 is CAGWLRSTEAFF. The CDR3 nucleotides are TGTGCCGGGTGGCTCCGGAGCACTGAAGCTTTCTTT.

This clone has more than one count but fewer than ten. The sample contains more than one DNA sequence encoding this CDR3. The DNA for the CDR3 is TGTGCCAGCAGTTTTCCTCGGACAGGGGGCTCATACGAGCAGTACTTC. Protein: CASSFPRTGGSYEQYF. The chain is built from TRBV28 and TRBJ2-7; 11 bases are a match to TRBD1. V trimming: 3 bases; J trimming: 4 bases; junction bases outside the gene matches: 8. The germline CDR1 and CDR2 sequences are MDHEN and SYDVKM. The CDR3 covers 16 residues. Drawing the rest from reference TRBV28 and TRBJ2-7, the complete variable domain is DVKVTQSSRYLVKRTGEKVFLECVQDMDHENMFWYRQDPGLGLRLIYFSYDVKMKEKGDIPEGYSVSREKKERFSLILESASTNQTSMYLCASSFPRTGGSYEQYFGPGTRLTVT.

In its sample, this clone was seen a few times. V gene TRBV5-1 combines with J gene TRBJ1-1, with D uncertain. CDR1 SGHRS and CDR2 YFSETQ come from the germline V gene. With 4 bases removed from V and 2 bases from J, the gap between germline ends came to 3 bases. The CDR3 is 11 amino acids. The CDR3 nucleotides are TGCGCCAGCAGCCAAAACACTGAAGCTTTCTTT. This gives the protein CASSQNTEAFF.

The chain is built from TRBV12-5 and TRBJ2-7; D gene unclear. The CDR3 is 13 amino acids. The ends were cut back, 2 bases at V and 5 bases at J, with 10 bases in the middle. Germline assignment: CDR1 LGHNT and CDR2 FRNRAP. The CDR3 bases are TGTGCTAGTGGTTTGAATCTGAGGAACGAGCAGTACTTC. This translates into CASGLNLRNEQYF.

The rearrangement uses TRBV7-6 and TRBJ2-1; maybe TRBD1 (6 bases). The CDR3 is 15 amino acids. The V gene's germline CDR1 is SGHVS and CDR2 FNYEAQ. V was cut by 1 base and J by 5 bases, with 12 bases left in between. CDR3 loop: CASSLGPGANNEQFF. The CDR3 region has the DNA TGTGCCAGCAGCTTAGGTCCAGGGGCAAACAATGAGCAGTTCTTC.

V usage is TRBV18 and J usage is TRBJ2-5; TRBD2 agrees at 7 bases. CDR3 length: 14 amino acids. The germline V gene has CDR1 KGHSH and CDR2 LQKENI. The trim removed 3 bases at V and 5 bases at J, leaving 6 bases unmatched. Here the CDR3 reads CASSPTTSVETQYF. CDR3 coding DNA: TGTGCCAGCTCACCCACTACTAGCGTCGAGACCCAGTACTTC. The full variable domain, rest sourced from reference TRBV18 and TRBJ2-5, is NAGVMQNPRHLVRRRGQEARLRCSPMKGHSHVYWYRQLPEEGLKFMVYLQKENIIDESGMPKERFSAEFPKEGPSILRIQQVVRGDSAAYFCASSPTTSVETQYFGPGTRLLVL.

This clone has a single count. V and J are TRBV7-8 and TRBJ2-2; D is unresolved. The CDR3 sequence is 13 residues long. Germline-derived CDR1 and CDR2 are SGHVS and FQNEAQ. Deletions cut 2 bases from V and 7 bases from J, with 8 bases between. CDR3 in amino acids: CASSLTSYGELFF. The CDR3, as DNA: TGTGCCAGCAGCTTAACGTCCTACGGGGAGCTGTTTTTT.

In nucleotides, the CDR3 is TGTGCCTGGAGTTTAGGACATTCGCAGTTCTTC. Encoded protein: CAWSLGHSQFF. This chain uses TRBV30 with TRBJ2-1; tentative D call: TRBD1 (5 bases). V dropped 2 bases and J dropped 12 bases, with 11 bases sitting between them. The CDR3 is made up of 11 amino acids. CDR1 and CDR2 (germline): GTSNPN, SVGIG (reference sequence). The full variable domain, its missing parts supplied by reference TRBV30 and TRBJ2-1, is SQTIHQWPATLVQPVGSPLSLECTVEGTSNPNLYWYRQAAGRGLQLLFYSVGIGQISSEVPQNLSASRPQDRQFILSSKKLLLSDSGFYLCAWSLGHSQFFGPGTRLTVL.

The V and J genes are TRBV9 and TRBJ2-3, with a tentative D call TRBD2 (5 bases). The CDR3 is 16 amino acids. Germline lookup yields CDR1 SGDLS and CDR2 YYNGEE. The V end was cut by 4 bases, the J end by 4 bases, with 19 bases between. The CDR3 nucleotides read TGTGCCAGCAGCCCGGACGTGGGAGCTCGCCCAGATACGCAGTATTTT. Translation gives CASSPDVGARPDTQYF.

The J gene is TRBJ2-2, the V gene TRBV10-3, with 12 bases fitting TRBD2. The CDR3 runs to 19 residues. CDR1 is ENHRY and CDR2 is SYGVKD in the germline V gene. V was clipped by 3 bases and J by 6 bases; unmatched bases: 14. CDR3 protein: CAISDGLAGGPIRSGELFF. The CDR3 DNA reads as TGTGCCATCAGTGATGGGCTAGCGGGAGGGCCAATCAGGTCCGGGGAGCTGTTTTTT.

The V call is TRBV18, the J call TRBJ2-2, with TRBD2 matching over 11 bases. Trimming removed 4 bases from V and 2 bases from J; junction bases left unmatched: 6. From germline, CDR1 is KGHSH and CDR2 LQKENI. The CDR3 runs 17 residues. The CDR3 DNA reads TGTGCCAGCTCACAACCCGGGACTAGCGGCAACACCGGGGAGCTGTTTTTT. The encoded protein is CASSQPGTSGNTGELFF.